This is a list of T cell receptor beta chains from one sample in a study of blood T cell repertoires in COVID-19. Profiled with immunoSEQ multiplex PCR; TCRdb holds only in-frame clones, not every one. The sample has 150,000 or so clones, more than 75% seen once. Material: PBMCs or T cells enriched from blood (not recorded which). All receptors derive from a man between 35 and 55 years old who had recovered from COVID-19. CDR3s leave out the opening cysteine and the closing phenylalanine or tryptophan. Fields, in order: D gene, V gene, J gene, CDR3 protein. D genes are given only for firm matches.

TRBD1	TRBV3-1/TRBV3-2	TRBJ1-5	ASSQGTGGVEPQH
NA	TRBV9	TRBJ1-2	ASSVVSHGYT
NA	TRBV7-3	TRBJ1-1	ASSLEGKNTEAF
NA	TRBV10-2	TRBJ1-3	ASSDVGSSGNTIY
NA	TRBV13	TRBJ1-5	ASSLGAGARDQPQH
NA	TRBV3-1/TRBV3-2	TRBJ1-5	ASSQGLGSQPQH
TRBD1	TRBV2	TRBJ1-6	ASRWDRSDSPLH
NA	TRBV19	TRBJ1-5	ASSGETAHQPQH
TRBD1	TRBV19	TRBJ1-3	ASTGQGAQGSGNTIY
TRBD2	TRBV27	TRBJ2-1	ASSGGLAGDNEQF
TRBD1	TRBV2	TRBJ1-5	ASSQQTGAHLGGNQPQH
NA	TRBV25-1	TRBJ1-1	ASSESGRANTEAF
NA	TRBV5-1	TRBJ1-1	ASSLEGAYTEAF
TRBD1	TRBV5-1	TRBJ2-3	ASSLAGRDRPSGSTDTQY
TRBD1	TRBV28	TRBJ2-6	ASGTGGSGANVLT
TRBD1	TRBV2	TRBJ1-3	ASSAGQAGNTIY
NA	TRBV24-1	TRBJ2-7	ATSDLRRDSYEQY
TRBD1	TRBV6-6	TRBJ2-7	ASTEGTVPWGEQY
TRBD1	TRBV7-9	TRBJ2-1	ASSLAGTAYNEQF
TRBD1	TRBV5-1	TRBJ1-1	ASSSRGLGNTEAF
NA	TRBV11-2	TRBJ2-1	ASSRPGSGRRYNEQF